Listed below are T cell receptor beta chains from one sample, sequenced in a study of blood T cell repertoires in COVID-19. TCRdb keeps only in-frame clones here, not all; method: immunoSEQ multiplex PCR. The profile covers over 400,000 clones, with roughly nine tenths appearing a single time and 7% to 10% taken by the ten largest. The source material was PBMCs or T cells enriched from blood (not recorded which). Receptors were obtained from a woman aged 55-70 years who had recovered from COVID-19. CDR3s include the opening cysteine and the closing phenylalanine or tryptophan. Each record gives: J gene, V gene, clone size, CDR3 protein. The size field is filled for only some rows; it gives once, few, many or a size class.

>TRBJ2-3|TRBV6-1|NA
CASSEPGLAGGPTDTQYF
>TRBJ1-5|TRBV19|NA
CASSPRDRGFNQPQHF
>TRBJ2-1|TRBV12-3/TRBV12-4|NA
CASSFRAYNEQFF
>TRBJ1-5|TRBV19|NA
CASRSPGDSPGQPQHF
>TRBJ1-2|TRBV20-1|NA
CSANENYGYTF
>TRBJ1-5|TRBV10-3|NA
CAISDPPTSNQPQHF
>TRBJ1-5|TRBV14|NA
CASSQVGTGEDRPQHF
>TRBJ2-3|TRBV7-6|NA
CASSLWGRGTDTQYF
>TRBJ2-1|TRBV7-2|few
CASSLRGQSSYNEQFF
>TRBJ2-7|TRBV11-3|NA
CASSSPDEQYF
>TRBJ2-4|TRBV5-6|NA
CASSLVQPAKNIQYF
>TRBJ1-5|TRBV10-1|NA
CASSDGEQPQHF
>TRBJ1-2|TRBV19|NA
CASSLGQGIYGYTF
>TRBJ1-1|TRBV9|NA
CASSSDRKEDTEAFF
>TRBJ2-4|TRBV30|NA
CAWSEGLRARLAKNIQYF
>TRBJ1-1|TRBV11-2|NA
CASSPWTGDWSTEAFF
>TRBJ2-5|TRBV6-5|NA
CASSWGLAGTQETQYF
>TRBJ1-5|TRBV5-1|NA
CASSLEPYQPQHF
>TRBJ1-2|TRBV6-6|NA
CASSTDSNYGYTF
>TRBJ2-3|TRBV7-2|NA
CASSFTGTSGTDTQYF
>TRBJ2-6|TRBV5-1|NA
CASSLQGAGANVLTF
>TRBJ2-1|TRBV4-1|few
CASSLSLTSSYNEQFF
>TRBJ2-2|TRBV11-2|NA
CASSPRPLRGGAAGELFF
>TRBJ2-6|TRBV4-2|few
CASSQGADTGANVLTF
>TRBJ1-1|TRBV30|NA
CAWTQGCGEAFF
>TRBJ1-4|TRBV2|NA
CASTGTRNEKLFF
>TRBJ1-5|TRBV27|NA
CASSPRPSGLFQPQHF
>TRBJ2-7|TRBV11-2|NA
CASSLTSRSYEQYF
>TRBJ2-6|TRBV24-1|NA
CATSVGSGVGYNSGANVLTF
>TRBJ1-4|TRBV4-2|NA
CASSQDLADFNEKLFF
>TRBJ1-2|TRBV2|NA
CASRITVRYTF
>TRBJ1-5|TRBV19|NA
CASSIGRANQPQHF